These T cell receptor beta chains were read from a single sample in a study of T cell responses to AZD1222 COVID-19 vaccine. Clones were sequenced by immunoSEQ multiplex PCR, and TCRdb holds only the in-frame ones, with some missing. The table has under 200,000 clones, about 92% seen once. The sequenced sample was peripheral blood, obtained on day 0 of AZD1222 vaccination. These receptors came from an adult in good health. The CDR3 runs from the conserved cysteine through the conserved F or W. D genes are given only for firm matches. Rows may omit the clone size; those that give it use once, few, many or a size class.

-	-	TRBV6-5	TRBJ2-7	CASKRTPGYEQYF	TGTGCCAGCAAGCGGACTCCCGGCTACGAGCAGTACTTC
-	-	TRBV5-6	TRBJ2-1	CASSYQGPEGQFF	TGTGCCAGCAGTTATCAAGGCCCAGAGGGGCAGTTCTTC
-	once	TRBV11-2	TRBJ2-7	CASSLGARDYEQYF	TGTGCCAGCAGCCTCGGAGCCCGGGACTACGAGCAGTACTTC
TRBD2	-	TRBV30	TRBJ2-1	CAWSPYSGSTEQFF	TGTGCCTGGAGTCCCTATAGCGGGAGCACTGAGCAGTTCTTC
-	-	TRBV7-9	TRBJ1-3	CASSFGRDTIYF	TGTGCCAGCAGCTTCGGACGGGACACCATATATTTT
-	-	TRBV9	TRBJ2-7	CASSVGGLTYEQYF	TGTGCCAGCAGCGTAGGCGGGCTTACCTACGAGCAGTACTTC
-	-	TRBV12-3/TRBV12-4	TRBJ1-2	CASSLVRGLGYTF	TGTGCCAGCAGTTTGGTCAGGGGATTAGGCTACACCTTC
TRBD1	-	TRBV27	TRBJ1-2	CASSGLQGELAQGYTF	TGTGCCAGCAGTGGCCTACAGGGGGAACTTGCCCAGGGCTACACCTTC
-	-	TRBV4-2	TRBJ1-1	CASSQDRGGEAFF	TGTGCCAGCAGCCAAGATCGGGGTGGTGAAGCTTTCTTT
-	-	TRBV10-2	TRBJ2-1	CASSQVSSYNEQFF	TGCGCCAGCAGTCAAGTGTCCTCCTACAATGAGCAGTTCTTC
TRBD1	-	TRBV7-8	TRBJ1-2	CASRRQGTYGYTF	TGTGCCAGCAGGAGACAGGGAACCTATGGCTACACCTTC
-	-	TRBV6-5	TRBJ1-1	CASGPDLAEAFF	TGTGCCAGCGGGCCGGACCTGGCTGAAGCTTTCTTT
TRBD1	-	TRBV5-1	TRBJ1-1	CASSKTLLPGQGPMNTEAFF	TGCGCCAGCAGCAAAACTCTCCTGCCGGGACAGGGACCAATGAACACTGAAGCTTTCTTT
-	few	TRBV7-9	TRBJ2-7	CASSSSTASYEQYF	TGTGCCAGCAGCTCGTCGACGGCGTCCTACGAGCAGTACTTC
-	-	TRBV2	TRBJ1-3	CASSPSGGLDGNTIYF	TGTGCCAGCAGCCCCTCCGGGGGGCTTGATGGAAACACCATATATTTT
-	-	TRBV6-5	TRBJ2-7	CASSWGAYNEQYF	TGTGCCAGCAGTTGGGGGGCCTATAACGAGCAGTACTTC
-	-	TRBV6-2/TRBV6-3	TRBJ2-3	CASSNLGRKMQYF	TGTGCCAGCAGTAACCTAGGACGGAAGATGCAGTATTTT
TRBD1	-	TRBV19	TRBJ1-2	CASSPGQVVNYGYTF	TGTGCCAGTAGCCCGGGACAGGTCGTCAACTATGGCTACACCTTC
-	-	TRBV6-5	TRBJ2-1	CASSSPPNEQFF	TGTGCCAGCAGTTCGCCCCCCAATGAGCAGTTCTTC
-	-	TRBV18	TRBJ2-7	CASSPPSQYEQYF	TGTGCCAGCTCACCACCTTCACAATACGAGCAGTACTTC
-	once	TRBV2	TRBJ1-1	CANPRGENTEAFF	TGTGCCAACCCGCGGGGGGAGAACACTGAAGCTTTCTTT
-	-	TRBV4-1	TRBJ2-2	CASSQQIGTGELFF	TGCGCCAGCAGCCAGCAAATTGGGACCGGGGAGCTGTTTTTT
-	-	TRBV6-6	TRBJ1-6	CASSPPGASSPLHF	TGTGCCAGCAGTCCCCCCGGGGCTAGTTCACCCCTCCACTTT
-	-	TRBV7-9	TRBJ1-1	CASSLEKLGVTEAFF	TGTGCCAGCAGCTTAGAAAAGCTCGGGGTCACTGAAGCTTTCTTT
TRBD1	-	TRBV19	TRBJ1-2	CASSPQHRDRVAYGYTF	TGTGCCAGTAGTCCACAACACCGGGACAGGGTCGCTTATGGCTACACCTTC
TRBD1	-	TRBV19	TRBJ1-1	CASSWTGTTEAFF	TGTGCCAGTAGCTGGACAGGGACGACTGAAGCTTTCTTT
-	-	TRBV18	TRBJ2-1	CASSQTVSSYNEQFF	TGTGCCAGCTCCCAGACGGTTAGCTCCTACAATGAGCAGTTCTTC
-	few	TRBV5-1	TRBJ1-3	CASSSGYPGNTIYF	TGCGCCAGCAGCTCTGGTTACCCTGGAAACACCATATATTTT
-	-	TRBV3-1/TRBV3-2	TRBJ1-2	CASSPDRPNYGYTF	TGTGCCAGCAGCCCCGACAGACCGAACTATGGCTACACCTTC
-	-	TRBV5-1	TRBJ2-3	CASSVYTDTQYF	TGCGCCAGCAGCGTTTACACAGATACGCAGTATTTT
TRBD2	-	TRBV7-6	TRBJ2-3	CASSSSGGGADTQYF	TGTGCCAGCAGCTCTAGCGGGGGCGGGGCAGATACGCAGTATTTT
-	-	TRBV5-8	TRBJ1-2	CASRGGIIYGYTF	TGTGCCAGCAGGGGGGGGATTATCTATGGCTACACCTTC
-	-	TRBV4-1	TRBJ1-1	CASSQDIRMNTEAFF	TGCGCCAGCAGCCAAGACATTCGGATGAACACTGAAGCTTTCTTT
-	-	TRBV29-1	TRBJ2-1	CSVNYGGSYNEQFF	TGCAGCGTAAATTATGGGGGCTCCTACAATGAGCAGTTCTTC
TRBD1	-	TRBV4-1	TRBJ1-2	CASSQDSGTGYYGYTF	TGCGCCAGCAGCCAAGATTCCGGGACAGGGTATTACGGCTACACCTTC
-	-	TRBV25-1	TRBJ1-2	CASSGGPWGYTF	TGTGCCAGCAGTGGGGGCCCCTGGGGCTACACCTTC
-	-	TRBV19	TRBJ2-7	CASKVQPITYEQYF	TGTGCCAGTAAGGTCCAGCCCATCACCTACGAGCAGTACTTC
-	-	TRBV2	TRBJ1-2	CASSEALAGTPYSFWGYTF	TGTGCCAGCAGTGAAGCGCTGGCAGGGACCCCCTACTCATTCTGGGGCTACACCTTC
-	-	TRBV18	TRBJ2-7	CASSPGQTYEQYF	TGTGCCAGCTCACCAGGGCAGACCTACGAGCAGTACTTC
-	-	TRBV5-1	TRBJ1-1	CASSLGGRPNTEAFF	TGCGCCAGCAGCTTGGGAGGCCGTCCGAACACTGAAGCTTTCTTT
-	-	TRBV19	TRBJ1-5	CASSLSPTGSMNQPQHF	TGTGCCAGTAGTTTATCGCCTACAGGGTCGATGAATCAGCCCCAGCATTTT
TRBD1	-	TRBV10-2	TRBJ1-4	CASSELGTGVQFF	TGCGCCAGCAGTGAATTGGGGACAGGGGTTCAGTTTTTT
TRBD2	-	TRBV6-5	TRBJ2-1	CASSRTSGADGEQFF	TGTGCCAGCAGCCGTACTAGCGGCGCCGACGGGGAGCAGTTCTTC
-	-	TRBV2	TRBJ2-7	CASAGYSYEQYF	TGTGCCAGCGCCGGCTACTCCTACGAGCAGTACTTC
TRBD1	-	TRBV2	TRBJ1-1	CASSTESGQITEAFF	TGTGCCAGCAGCACAGAATCGGGACAGATTACTGAAGCTTTCTTT
-	once	TRBV13	TRBJ1-2	CASSLRGRGDNGYTF	TGTGCCAGCAGCTTACGCGGCAGGGGCGACAATGGCTACACCTTC
-	-	TRBV7-2	TRBJ1-1	CASSRRGLPRSGEAFF	TGTGCCAGCAGCCGCCGTGGCCTCCCCCGAAGTGGTGAAGCTTTCTTT
-	-	TRBV5-6	TRBJ2-7	CASGKESYEQYF	TGTGCCAGCGGTAAGGAATCCTACGAGCAGTACTTC
-	-	TRBV18	TRBJ2-5	CASSQLNIETQYF	TGTGCCAGCTCACAACTCAATATAGAGACCCAGTACTTC
-	-	TRBV7-9	TRBJ1-2	CASSLDGGVLMFGYTF	TGTGCCAGCAGCTTAGACGGGGGCGTTCTGATGTTTGGCTACACCTTC
-	-	TRBV19	TRBJ1-2	CASSSIGRVYGYTF	TGTGCCAGTAGCTCGATAGGCAGGGTTTATGGCTACACCTTC
-	-	TRBV5-1	TRBJ1-1	CASSLNWDRNTEAFF	TGCGCCAGCAGCTTGAACTGGGACCGGAACACTGAAGCTTTCTTT
-	-	TRBV4-1	TRBJ1-4	CASSHDSGSTNEKLFF	TGCGCCAGCAGCCATGACTCTGGTAGCACTAATGAAAAACTGTTTTTT
-	-	TRBV3-1/TRBV3-2	TRBJ1-5	CASSPTLDRTGQPQHF	TGTGCCAGCAGCCCCACCCTCGACAGGACCGGTCAGCCCCAGCATTTT
-	-	TRBV6-5	TRBJ1-2	CASRANYGYTF	TGTGCCAGCAGGGCTAACTATGGCTACACCTTC